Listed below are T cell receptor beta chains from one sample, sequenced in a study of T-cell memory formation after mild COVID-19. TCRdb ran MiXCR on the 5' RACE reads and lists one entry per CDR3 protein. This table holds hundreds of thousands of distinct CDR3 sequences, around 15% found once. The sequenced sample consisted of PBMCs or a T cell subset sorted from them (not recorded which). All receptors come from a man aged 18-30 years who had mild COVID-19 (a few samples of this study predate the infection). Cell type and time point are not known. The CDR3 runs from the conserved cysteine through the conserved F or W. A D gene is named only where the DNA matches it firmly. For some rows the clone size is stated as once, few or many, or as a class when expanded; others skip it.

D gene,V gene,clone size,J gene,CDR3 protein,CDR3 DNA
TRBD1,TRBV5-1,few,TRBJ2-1,CASSHGTGGDEQFF,TGCGCCAGCAGCCATGGGACAGGGGGCGATGAGCAGTTCTTC
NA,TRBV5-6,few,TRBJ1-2,CASSPVRSHGYTF,TGTGCCAGCAGCCCGGTCAGGAGCCATGGCTACACCTTC
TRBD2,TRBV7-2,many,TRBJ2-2,CASSFAGTSVGTGELFF,TGTGCCAGCAGCTTCGCCGGGACTAGCGTAGGGACCGGGGAGCTGTTTTTT
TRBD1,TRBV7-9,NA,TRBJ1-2,CASSPSPGTGNYGYTF,TGTGCCAGCAGCCCCAGTCCCGGGACAGGGAACTATGGCTACACCTTC
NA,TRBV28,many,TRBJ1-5,CASSERRINQPQHF,TGTGCCAGCAGCGAAAGACGGATCAATCAGCCCCAGCATTTT
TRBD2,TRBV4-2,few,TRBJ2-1,CASSHVASGGANEQFF,TGTGCCAGCAGCCATGTGGCGAGCGGGGGGGCCAATGAGCAGTTCTTC
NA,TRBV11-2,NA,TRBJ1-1,CASSLVTRNTEAFF,TGTGCCAGCAGCTTAGTTACACGGAACACTGAAGCTTTCTTT
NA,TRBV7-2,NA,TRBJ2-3,CASSLAIAGSGTDTQYF,TGTGCCAGCAGCTTAGCGATCGCGGGTTCTGGCACAGATACGCAGTATTTT
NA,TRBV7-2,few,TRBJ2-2,CASSLGVGWPGELFF,TGTGCCAGCAGCTTGGGTGTGGGGTGGCCCGGGGAGCTGTTTTTT
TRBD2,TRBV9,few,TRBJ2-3,CASSARTSGGGDTQYF,TGTGCCAGCAGCGCCCGGACTAGCGGGGGAGGAGATACGCAGTATTTT
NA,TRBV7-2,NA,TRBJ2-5,CASSPTRYSGHQETQYF,TGTGCCAGCAGCCCAACCCGTTATTCGGGCCATCAAGAGACCCAGTACTTC
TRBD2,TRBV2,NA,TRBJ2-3,CASSVTSGGGAQYF,TGTGCCAGCAGTGTAACTAGCGGGGGTGGGGCGCAGTATTTT
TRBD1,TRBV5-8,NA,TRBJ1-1,CASKQGLNTEAFF,TGTGCCAGCAAACAGGGGTTGAACACTGAAGCTTTCTTT
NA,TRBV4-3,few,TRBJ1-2,CASSQEEEQGYGYTF,TGCGCCAGCAGCCAAGAGGAGGAGCAGGGCTATGGCTACACCTTC
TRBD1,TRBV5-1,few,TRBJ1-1,CASSLTPGGMNTEAFF,TGCGCCAGCAGCTTGACACCAGGGGGGATGAACACTGAAGCTTTCTTT
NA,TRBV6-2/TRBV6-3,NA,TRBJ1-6,CASATLYSPLHF,TGTGCCAGCGCTACCCTTTATTCACCCCTCCACTTT
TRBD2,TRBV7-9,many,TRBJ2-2,CASDSAGSTGELFF,TGTGCCAGCGACTCAGCGGGATCAACCGGGGAGCTGTTTTTT
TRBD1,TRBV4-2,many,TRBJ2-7,CASSQTGGYEQYF,TGTGCCAGCAGCCAAACAGGGGGCTACGAGCAGTACTTC
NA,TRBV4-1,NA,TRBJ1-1,CASSQRLYRDTEAFF,TGCGCCAGCAGCCAAAGATTATATCGGGACACTGAAGCTTTCTTT
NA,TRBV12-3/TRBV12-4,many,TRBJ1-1,CASSLIANTEAFF,TGTGCCAGCAGTTTAATAGCGAACACTGAAGCTTTCTTT
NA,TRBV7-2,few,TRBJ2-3,CASSFRQGGDTQYF,TGTGCCAGCAGCTTTCGACAGGGAGGGGATACGCAGTATTTT
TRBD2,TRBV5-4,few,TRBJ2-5,CASSSGLAGGETQYF,TGTGCCAGCAGCTCGGGACTAGCGGGCGGGGAGACCCAGTACTTC
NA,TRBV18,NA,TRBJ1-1,CASSPPRENTEAFF,TGTGCCAGCTCACCACCTCGGGAGAACACTGAAGCTTTCTTT
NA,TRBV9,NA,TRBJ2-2,CASSVGAKMNTGELFF,TGTGCCAGCAGCGTAGGGGCCAAAATGAACACCGGGGAGCTGTTTTTT
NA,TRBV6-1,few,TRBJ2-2,CASTLSGSNTGELFF,TGTGCCAGCACCCTTTCAGGGTCGAACACCGGGGAGCTGTTTTTT
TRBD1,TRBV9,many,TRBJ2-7,CASSVEGTGYNEQYF,TGTGCCAGCAGCGTAGAGGGGACAGGGTACAACGAGCAGTACTTC
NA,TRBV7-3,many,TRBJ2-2,CASSTDTGELFF,TGTGCCAGCAGCACGGACACCGGGGAGCTGTTTTTT
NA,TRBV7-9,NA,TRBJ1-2,CASSLRTEGYGYTF,TGTGCCAGCAGCTTACGGACGGAGGGCTATGGCTACACCTTC
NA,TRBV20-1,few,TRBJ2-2,CSARVPVGPKPGTGELFF,TGCAGTGCTAGAGTTCCCGTGGGCCCGAAACCTGGGACCGGGGAGCTGTTTTTT
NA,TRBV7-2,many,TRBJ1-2,CASSFEYPGPSLYGYTF,TGTGCCAGCAGCTTTGAGTACCCGGGGCCAAGTTTGTATGGCTACACCTTC
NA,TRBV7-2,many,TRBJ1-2,CASSPRWEGGGYTF,TGTGCCAGCAGCCCCCGATGGGAGGGCGGAGGCTACACCTTC
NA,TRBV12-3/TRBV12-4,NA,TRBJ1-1,CASIPDRNTEAFF,TGTGCCAGCATCCCCGACAGAAACACTGAAGCTTTCTTT
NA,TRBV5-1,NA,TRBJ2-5,CASSLGLDETQYF,TGCGCCAGCAGCTTGGGACTAGATGAGACCCAGTACTTC
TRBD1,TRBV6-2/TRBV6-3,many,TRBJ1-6,CASSARDRMGRSPLHF,TGTGCCAGCAGCGCCCGGGACAGGATGGGAAGGTCACCCCTCCACTTT
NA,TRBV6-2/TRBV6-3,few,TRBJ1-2,CASSYPFGQYGGYTF,TGTGCCAGCAGTTACCCGTTCGGACAGTATGGTGGCTACACCTTC
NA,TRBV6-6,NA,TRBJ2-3,CASSYSGSRLDTQYF,TGTGCCAGCAGTTACTCAGGATCCAGACTGGATACGCAGTATTTT
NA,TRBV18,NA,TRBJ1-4,CASSRNGANEDEKLFF,TGTGCCAGCTCACGAAACGGGGCCAACGAGGATGAAAAACTGTTTTTT
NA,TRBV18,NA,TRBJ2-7,CASSPGRELEQYF,TGTGCCAGCTCACCGGGCCGGGAGCTCGAGCAGTACTTC
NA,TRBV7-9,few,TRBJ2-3,CASSYGQSSTDTQYF,TGTGCCAGCAGCTATGGGCAAAGTAGCACAGATACGCAGTATTTT
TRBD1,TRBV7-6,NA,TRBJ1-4,CASSLSLQGGQLNEKLFF,TGTGCCAGCAGCCTTAGCCTTCAGGGGGGGCAGTTGAATGAAAAACTGTTTTTT
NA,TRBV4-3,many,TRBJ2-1,CASSQTPQKGNEQFF,TGCGCCAGCAGCCAAACCCCCCAGAAGGGCAATGAGCAGTTCTTC
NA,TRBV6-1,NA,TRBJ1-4,CASSEVPGRVFF,TGTGCCAGCAGTGAAGTACCGGGGAGGGTGTTTTTT
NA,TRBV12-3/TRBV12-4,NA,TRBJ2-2,CASITTGELFF,TGTGCCAGCATAACAACCGGGGAGCTGTTTTTT